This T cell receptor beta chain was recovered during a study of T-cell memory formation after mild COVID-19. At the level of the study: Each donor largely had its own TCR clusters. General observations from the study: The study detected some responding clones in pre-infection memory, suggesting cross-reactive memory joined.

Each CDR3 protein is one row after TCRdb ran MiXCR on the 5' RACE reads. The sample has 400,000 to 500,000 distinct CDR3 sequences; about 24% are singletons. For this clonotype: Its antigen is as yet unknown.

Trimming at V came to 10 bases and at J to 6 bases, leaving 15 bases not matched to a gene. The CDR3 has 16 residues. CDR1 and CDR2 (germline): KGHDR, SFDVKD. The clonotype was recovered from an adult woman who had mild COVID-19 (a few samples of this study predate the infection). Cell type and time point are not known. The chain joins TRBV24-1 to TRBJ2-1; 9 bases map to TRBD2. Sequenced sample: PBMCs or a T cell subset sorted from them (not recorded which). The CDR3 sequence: CATSTPAGGPLNEQFF. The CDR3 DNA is TGTGCCACTTCGACTCCGGCGGGAGGGCCTCTCAATGAGCAGTTCTTC.